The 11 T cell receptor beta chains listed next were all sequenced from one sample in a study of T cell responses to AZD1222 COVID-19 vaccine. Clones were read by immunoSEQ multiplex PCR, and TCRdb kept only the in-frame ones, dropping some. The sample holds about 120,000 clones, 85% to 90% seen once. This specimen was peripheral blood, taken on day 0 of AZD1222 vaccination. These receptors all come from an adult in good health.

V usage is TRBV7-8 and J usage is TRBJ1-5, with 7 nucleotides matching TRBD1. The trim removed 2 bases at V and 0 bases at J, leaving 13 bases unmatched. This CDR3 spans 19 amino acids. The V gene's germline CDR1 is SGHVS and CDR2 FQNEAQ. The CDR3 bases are TGTGCCAGCAGCTTAAACGCCGGGACAGCCTCTTATAGCAATCAGCCCCAGCATTTT. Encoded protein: CASSLNAGTASYSNQPQHF.

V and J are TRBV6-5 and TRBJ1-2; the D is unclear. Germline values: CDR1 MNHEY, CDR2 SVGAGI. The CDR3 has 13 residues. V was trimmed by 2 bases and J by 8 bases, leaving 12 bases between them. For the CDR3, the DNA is TGTGCCAGCAGTTACGGGCAGTCGAACGGCTACACCTTC. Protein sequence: CASSYGQSNGYTF.

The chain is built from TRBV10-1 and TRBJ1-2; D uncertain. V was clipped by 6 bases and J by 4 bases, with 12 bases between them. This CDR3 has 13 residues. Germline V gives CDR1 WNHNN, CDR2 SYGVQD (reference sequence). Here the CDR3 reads CASSAGTLYGYTF. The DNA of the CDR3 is TGCGCCAGCAGCGCCGGAACGCTCTATGGCTACACCTTC.

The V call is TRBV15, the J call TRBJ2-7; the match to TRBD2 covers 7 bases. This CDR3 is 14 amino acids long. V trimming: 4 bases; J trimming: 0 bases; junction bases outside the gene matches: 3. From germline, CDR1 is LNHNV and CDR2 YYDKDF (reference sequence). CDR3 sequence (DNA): TGTGCCACCAGCATGGGACTACCCTCCTACGAGCAGTACTTC. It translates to CATSMGLPSYEQYF.

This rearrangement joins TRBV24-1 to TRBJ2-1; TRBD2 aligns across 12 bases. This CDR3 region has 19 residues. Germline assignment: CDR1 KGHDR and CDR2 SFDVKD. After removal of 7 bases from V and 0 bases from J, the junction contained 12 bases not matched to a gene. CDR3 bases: TGTGCCACCAGCCCCGCGCTAGCGGGAGGGGTGGGCTCCTACAATGAGCAGTTCTTC. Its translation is CATSPALAGGVGSYNEQFF.

The CDR3 loop is CASSLTGETYYGYTF. The CDR3 region has the DNA TGTGCCAGCAGTTTGACAGGGGAAACCTACTATGGCTACACCTTC. V gene TRBV5-6 combines with J gene TRBJ1-2; 8 nucleotides line up with TRBD1. The CDR3 runs to 15 residues. CDR1 is SGHDT, CDR2 YYEEEE, per germline. J was trimmed by 3 bases and V by 5 bases; bases with no gene match: 9.

This chain's CDR3 is CASWSPTYEQYF. CDR3 nucleotide sequence: TGCGCCAGCTGGTCGCCGACCTACGAGCAGTACTTC. V usage is TRBV5-1 and J usage is TRBJ2-7, with D uncertain. This CDR3 comprises 12 residues. Germline V gives CDR1 SGHRS, CDR2 YFSETQ. The V and J ends lost 7 bases and 2 bases respectively, with 10 bases between them.

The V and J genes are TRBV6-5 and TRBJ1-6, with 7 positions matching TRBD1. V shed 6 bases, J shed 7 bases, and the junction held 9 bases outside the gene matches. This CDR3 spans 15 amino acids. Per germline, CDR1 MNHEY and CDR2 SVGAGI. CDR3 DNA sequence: TGTGCCAGCAGGGCACAGGGGTCTACCAATTCACCCCTCCACTTT. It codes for CASRAQGSTNSPLHF.

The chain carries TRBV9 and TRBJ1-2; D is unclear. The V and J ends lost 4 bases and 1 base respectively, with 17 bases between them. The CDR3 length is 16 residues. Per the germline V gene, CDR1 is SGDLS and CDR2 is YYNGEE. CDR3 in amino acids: CASSPVITLNNYGYTF. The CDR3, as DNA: TGTGCCAGCAGCCCCGTCATAACTCTTAATAACTATGGCTACACCTTC.

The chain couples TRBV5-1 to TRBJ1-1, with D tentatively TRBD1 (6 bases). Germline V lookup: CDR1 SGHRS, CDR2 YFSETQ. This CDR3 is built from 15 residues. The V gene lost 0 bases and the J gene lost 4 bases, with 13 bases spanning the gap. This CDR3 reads CASSLAGGLGTEAFF. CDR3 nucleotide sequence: TGCGCCAGCAGCTTGGCCGGGGGCCTGGGCACTGAAGCTTTCTTT.

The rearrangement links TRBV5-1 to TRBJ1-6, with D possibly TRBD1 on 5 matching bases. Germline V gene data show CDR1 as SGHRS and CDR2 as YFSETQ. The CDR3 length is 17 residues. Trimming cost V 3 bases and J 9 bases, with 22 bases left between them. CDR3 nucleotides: TGCGCCAGCAGCTATGGGACCCAAATAACTCAGGCTTCACCCCTCCACTTT. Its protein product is CASSYGTQITQASPLHF.